This T cell receptor (beta chain) derives from a study of naive and memory T cell subsets. General study results and limits: Activation and differentiation may alter RNA-based TCR counts. In CD4 and CD8 cells, diversity dropped from naive through EMRA. In naive cells, over 85% of TCR sequences were seen only once.

Losses at the gene ends were 1 base for V and 1 base for J; bases not matched to a gene: 0. The CDR3 totals 15 residues. Germline CDR1 DFQATT, CDR2 SNEGSKA (reference sequence). Two oligonucleotides, mixed equimolar, formed the beta constant-region primer covering TRBC1 and TRBC2. The ligated cDNA underwent four PCR rounds using SP2 and nested alpha and beta constant-region primers. A 12-nucleotide UMI and the SP2 primer were added to the cDNA 3' end by oligonucleotide ligation. MiXCR, run by TCRdb on the UMI-ligation and nested PCR reads, gives a single entry per CDR3 protein. In the table there are 95,000 to 150,000 distinct CDR3 sequences, 35% to 40% of which are singletons. In regard to this clonotype: Its specificity is unknown.

The sequenced material came from central memory CD4+ T cells from blood. This TCR came from a human donor in good health. The chain uses TRBV20-1 and TRBJ2-1; 11 bases fit TRBD2. In nucleotides, the CDR3 is TGCAGTGCTAGAGGACTAGCGGGGTCCTACAATGAGCAGTTCTTC. Translated: CSARGLAGSYNEQFF.